These 11 T cell receptor beta chains originate from one sample sequenced in a study of tumor and adjacent non-tumor tissue in lung cancer. The library came from three nested PCR rounds adapted from ARM-PCR protocols. One entry per CDR3 protein, called by TCRdb with MiXCR from the multiplex PCR reads. The sample comprises just over 200,000 distinct CDR3 sequences, 71% of which are singletons, and under 30% rests with the top ten. No cell sorting was done before RNA was extracted from the tissue. Sequencing used lung tumor tissue. The source is a man aged 60 to 75 with non-small cell lung cancer.

In regard to this clonotype: With a much larger clone just one base away, this may be a read error. V and J are TRBV5-5 and TRBJ1-4, with D unresolved. Looked up from germline, CDR1 is SGHKS and CDR2 is YYEKEE (reference sequence). Trimming took 4 bases from V and 12 from J, leaving 19 bases between them. The CDR3 covers 14 residues. CDR3 sequence (DNA): TGTGCCAGCAGCGGGCTTACGAAGGCTCGGGAACTGTTTTTT. It translates to CASSGLTKARELFF.

In its sample, this clonotype was seen once. This rearrangement joins TRBV12-3 or TRBV12-4 to TRBJ2-7, with D perhaps assigned TRBD1 or TRBD2 (6 bases each). V lost 10 bases and J 8 bases, leaving 27 bases between the germline ends. The CDR3 contains 15 residues. CDR3 region: CANSPPGRGGYKQYF. CDR3 bases: TGTGCCAACAGCCCACCGGGCAGGGGAGGATACAAGCAGTACTTC.

This clonotype was seen once. Germline is not matched at one junction end, which may reflect a read error. V gene TRBV12-3 or TRBV12-4 combines with J gene TRBJ2-1; TRBD1 or TRBD2 may be the D gene (6 bases each). This CDR3 has 17 residues. Here the CDR3 reads CASSLARTAGTYNEQFF. The CDR3 DNA is TGTGCCAGCAGCTTAGCTAGGACAGCTGGGACTTACAATGAGCAGTTCTTC.

This clonotype was counted a few times. The rearrangement links TRBV20-1 to TRBJ2-1; 10 bases are shared with TRBD1. The junction had 5 bases not matched to a gene; V was cut back by 4 bases and J by 5 bases. The CDR3 totals 14 residues. Germline CDR1 and CDR2: DFQATT and SNEGSKA (reference sequence). DNA of the CDR3: TGCAGTGCTACCGGGACAGGGGCGAACAATGAGCAGTTCTTC. Its protein product is CSATGTGANNEQFF.

With regard to this clonotype: A read error may explain this, as a much larger clone is one base away. The chain joins TRBV7-8 to TRBJ1-1, with TRBD1 matching over 12 bases. CDR3 length equals 16 residues. Germline V gene data show CDR1 as SGHVS and CDR2 as FQNEAQ. CDR3 DNA sequence: TGTGTCAGCAGCTTAGCGGGGGGACAGGGGGCCGGTGAAGCTTTCTTT. It encodes CVSSLAGGQGAGEAFF.

This chain uses TRBV29-1 with TRBJ2-2; no clear D gene. Germline V gives CDR1 SQVTM, CDR2 ANQGSEA. Trimming left V 8 bases short and J 1 base short, with 14 bases between. This CDR3 region has 14 residues. The CDR3, as DNA: TGCAGCTTGTTGGCTATCGGGAACACCGGGGAGCTGTTTTTT. It codes for CSLLAIGNTGELFF.

The table lists this clonotype with a few counts. The V gene is TRBV6-5, the J gene TRBJ1-1; 7 positions match TRBD1. Germline V gives CDR1 MNHEY, CDR2 SVGAGI. V gave up 4 bases and J gave up 0 bases; unmatched junction bases: 5. This CDR3 is built from 15 residues. The CDR3 spells CASSWGQQLNTEAFF. CDR3 bases: TGTGCCAGCAGTTGGGGACAGCAGCTGAACACTGAAGCTTTCTTT.

The chain couples TRBV4-1 to TRBJ2-7; D is possibly TRBD2 (6 bases). The CDR3 has 16 amino acids. Trimming removed 4 bases at V and 1 base at J, with 17 bases between. Germline CDR1 and CDR2: MGHRA and YSYEKL. CDR3 coding DNA: TGCGCCAGCAGCCCCCTCGGGGGTGTGGGGTCCTACGAGCAGTACTTC. Protein: CASSPLGGVGSYEQYF.

This clonotype was detected only once. The DNA is left out, because the CDR3 cannot be placed on it with certainty; the CDR3 is given as TCRdb lists it. This rearrangement joins TRBV6-5 to TRBJ1-2; the D call in the table, TRBD1, was not verified against the DNA. The CDR3 sequence runs 13 residues, both termini included. Germline CDR1 reads MNHEY; CDR2 reads SVGAGI. The CDR3: CAIRRDIHYGCTF.

This clonotype was recorded at least ten times. CDR3 residues: CASSSGTGYAEAFF. The CDR3 DNA is TGTGCCAGCAGCTCGGGGACAGGGTATGCTGAAGCTTTCTTT. V usage is TRBV11-2 and J usage is TRBJ1-1; 9 positions match TRBD1. CDR1 and CDR2 (germline): SGHAT, FQNNGV. J lost 6 bases, V lost 4 bases, and 6 bases had no gene match. The CDR3 spans 14 residues.

To note about this clonotype: The junction differs from germline at one of its ends, possibly a read error. This chain joins TRBV11-3 and TRBJ2-7; 9 nucleotides line up with TRBD1. The germline CDR1 and CDR2 sequences are SGHNT and YENEEA. The CDR3 loop spans 14 amino acids. CDR3: CTSGPRDRDYEQYF. DNA of the CDR3: TGTACCAGCGGCCCGCGGGACAGGGACTACGAGCAGTACTTC.